Each of the 32 T cell receptor beta chains below was sequenced from the same sample in a study of T cell changes during pregnancy in multiple sclerosis. The assay was immunoSEQ multiplex PCR, and TCRdb's table has in-frame clones only and misses some. The profile covers more than 40,000 clones, with 85% to 95% appearing a single time and approximately 0.68% taken by the ten largest. This sample comprised CD4+ T cells from peripheral blood mononuclear cells, obtained in the third trimester of pregnancy. All receptors come from a female donor with multiple sclerosis, enrolled in a pregnancy study.

The chain recombines TRBV18 with TRBJ1-4; D is possibly TRBD1 (5 bases). The CDR3 has 17 amino acids. Trimming removed 1 base from V and 4 bases from J, with 16 bases in between. CDR1 is KGHSH and CDR2 is LQKENI in the germline V gene. CDR3 sequence reads: CASSPLPLSGGNEKLFF. Written as DNA, the CDR3 is TGTGCCAGCTCACCACTTCCCCTAAGCGGGGGTAATGAAAAACTGTTTTTT.

V is TRBV27 and J is TRBJ1-2; 7 bases line up with TRBD1. V trimming: 0 bases; J trimming: 5 bases; junction bases outside the gene matches: 6. The CDR3 covers 15 residues. Germline lookup yields CDR1 MNHEY and CDR2 SMNVEV (reference sequence). Here the CDR3 reads CASSLSRTGVYGYTF. CDR3 in DNA: TGTGCCAGCAGTTTATCGCGGACAGGAGTATATGGCTACACCTTC.

The chain couples TRBV19 to TRBJ2-3; TRBD1 agrees at 9 bases. The CDR3 totals 15 residues. Germline V gene sequence: CDR1 LNHDA, CDR2 SQIVND (reference sequence). The V gene end was trimmed by 6 bases and the J gene end by 3 bases; junction bases not matched to a gene: 7. The CDR3 DNA reads as TGTGCCAGTAGCTCCGGGACAGGGTGGACAGATACGCAGTATTTT. This sequence encodes CASSSGTGWTDTQYF.

In DNA, the CDR3 is TGTGCCAGCAGGTATAGCGGGAGGTTTCCTAGCACAGATACGCAGTATTTT. It yields the protein CASRYSGRFPSTDTQYF. V is TRBV7-8 and J is TRBJ2-3; 10 nucleotides align to TRBD2. This CDR3 is built from 17 residues. Unmatched junction bases numbered 9, after V lost 6 bases and J lost 0 bases. Germline V CDR1 and CDR2: SGHVS, FQNEAQ.

V gene TRBV6-1 combines with J gene TRBJ2-5, with 9 nucleotides matching TRBD1. V lost 3 bases and J lost 1; bases outside the gene matches: 3. Germline loops: CDR1 MNHNS, CDR2 SASEGT. This CDR3 contains 15 residues. CDR3 residues: CASSEGQGPQETQYF. CDR3 in DNA: TGTGCCAGCAGTGAGGGACAGGGCCCCCAAGAGACCCAGTACTTC.

This chain connects TRBV19 to TRBJ2-5, with 7 bases lining up with TRBD2. Trimming took 5 bases from V and 4 from J; bases not matched to a gene: 1. Germline lookup yields CDR1 LNHDA and CDR2 SQIVND (reference sequence). The CDR3 is 12 residues long. CDR3 in DNA: TGTGCCAGTAGTTCGGGAGGAGAGACCCAGTACTTC. Protein: CASSSGGETQYF.

This chain uses TRBV29-1 with TRBJ2-7, with TRBD1 identical over 9 bases. CDR1 is SQVTM, CDR2 ANQGSEA, per germline. The ends lost 4 bases at V and 2 bases at J; junction bases unmatched: 9. This CDR3 spans 15 amino acids. The CDR3 loop is CSVGRTGAGPYEQYF. The CDR3 DNA sequence: TGCAGCGTTGGACGGACAGGGGCCGGCCCCTACGAGCAGTACTTC.

The CDR3 protein is CASSKNYNTEAFF. The CDR3 DNA sequence: TGTGCCAGCAGCAAAAACTATAACACTGAAGCTTTCTTT. V usage is TRBV21-1 and J usage is TRBJ1-1. TRBV21-1 is given as a pseudogene. The CDR3 runs 13 residues.

As DNA, the CDR3 is TGTGCCAGCACTGAGACCCCCAGCGCGAACAATCAGCCCCAGCATTTT. Translation: CASTETPSANNQPQHF. The chain has TRBV6-4 and TRBJ1-5; unclear D gene. Looked up from germline, CDR1 is MRHNA and CDR2 is SNTAGT. CDR3 length: 16 amino acids. Trimming removed 7 bases at V and 3 bases at J, with 19 bases between.

This chain links TRBV6-5 with TRBJ2-7; no clear D gene. CDR3 length: 14 residues. Trimming left V 7 bases short and J 3 bases short, with 16 bases between. Germline assignment: CDR1 MNHEY and CDR2 SVGAGI. Written as DNA, the CDR3 is TGTGCCAGCAACAAAATTCCCACTAACTACGAGCAGTACTTC. It specifies CASNKIPTNYEQYF.

A few counts support this clone. The gene calls are TRBV4-1 and TRBJ1-5, with 8 bases fitting TRBD1. CDR1 is MGHRA, CDR2 YSYEKL, per germline. The CDR3 contains 17 residues. J lost 0 bases, V lost 3 bases, and 7 bases had no gene match. CDR3 amino acids: CASSQGQGALSNQPQHF. In nucleotides, the CDR3 is TGCGCCAGCAGCCAGGGGCAGGGGGCTCTTAGCAATCAGCCCCAGCATTTT.

This chain links TRBV5-1 with TRBJ2-3; 9 bases are a match to TRBD2. This CDR3 spans 15 amino acids. J was trimmed by 2 bases and V by 3 bases; bases with no gene match: 4. Germline CDR1 is SGHRS and CDR2 is YFSETQ. CDR3 in DNA: TGCGCCAGCAGCTATGCGGGAGGGTCCACAGATACGCAGTATTTT. Amino acid sequence: CASSYAGGSTDTQYF.

The J gene is TRBJ1-5, the V gene TRBV5-1; 7 nucleotides agree with TRBD1. The CDR3 spans 15 residues. The germline gives CDR1 SGHRS, CDR2 YFSETQ. V was pared by 0 bases and J by 4 bases, with 4 bases of the junction left unmatched. Written as DNA, the CDR3 is TGCGCCAGCAGCTTGGGACAGGGTGGAAATCAGCCCCAGCATTTT. Residues: CASSLGQGGNQPQHF.

The J gene is TRBJ2-7, the V gene TRBV9; D remains ambiguous. The germline V gene has CDR1 SGDLS and CDR2 YYNGEE. The V gene lost 0 bases and the J gene lost 2 bases, with 6 bases spanning the gap. CDR3 length: 13 residues. CDR3 in DNA: TGTGCCAGCAGCGTAGGGCCCACCTACGAGCAGTACTTC. Encoded protein: CASSVGPTYEQYF. The variable domain in full, with the rest retrieved from reference TRBV9 and TRBJ2-7, is DSGVTQTPKHLITATGQRVTLRCSPRSGDLSVYWYQQSLDQGLQFLIQYYNGEERAKGNILERFSAQQFPDLHSELNLSSLELGDSALYFCASSVGPTYEQYFGPGTRLTVT.

J is TRBJ2-7 and V is TRBV15, with D perhaps TRBD2 (5 bases). V lost 3 bases to trimming and J lost 7 bases, with 16 bases between them. The CDR3 length is 14 residues. Germline V lookup: CDR1 LNHNV, CDR2 YYDKDF (reference sequence). The CDR3 sequence: CATSRDTSLGEQYF. In nucleotides, the CDR3 is TGTGCCACCAGCAGGGATACTAGTCTGGGGGAGCAGTACTTC.

This chain connects TRBV10-3 to TRBJ2-1; no definite D call. The CDR3 contains 13 residues. Germline assignment: CDR1 ENHRY and CDR2 SYGVKD. Trimming took off 4 bases at V and 8 bases at J, with 12 bases between the two ends. CDR3: CAISGANEDEQFF. CDR3 coding DNA: TGTGCCATCAGTGGAGCCAATGAGGATGAGCAGTTCTTC.

This clone was detected only once. The rearrangement uses TRBV19 and TRBJ2-6; D is possibly TRBD2 (5 bases). With 5 bases removed from V and 1 base from J, the gap between germline ends came to 21 bases. The CDR3 sequence is 19 residues long. The germline gives CDR1 LNHDA, CDR2 SQIVND (reference sequence). This chain's CDR3 is CASSLLSATERSGANVLTF. The CDR3 region has the DNA TGTGCCAGTAGTTTACTTAGCGCCACAGAAAGGTCTGGGGCCAACGTCCTGACTTTC.

The chain employs TRBV2 and TRBJ2-7, with D possibly TRBD1 on 6 matching bases. Per the germline V gene, CDR1 is SNHLY and CDR2 is FYNNEI. This CDR3 spans 12 amino acids. V lost 7 bases and J lost 6, with 13 bases in between. The chain's CDR3 is CASMPQGREQYF. CDR3 DNA sequence: TGTGCCAGCATGCCACAGGGTCGCGAGCAGTACTTC.

This chain connects TRBV10-3 to TRBJ2-7; D might be TRBD2 (7 bases). CDR1 and CDR2 from the germline V gene are ENHRY and SYGVKD. Trimming pared 6 bases from V and 5 bases from J, leaving 14 bases between. The CDR3 is 13 residues long. The CDR3 loop reads CAIREGGSNEQYF. The CDR3 coding sequence is TGTGCCATCAGGGAGGGGGGGTCCAACGAGCAGTACTTC.

The chain is built from TRBV7-9 and TRBJ1-2, with a weak D call TRBD1 (5 bases). The V gene's germline CDR1 is SEHNR and CDR2 FQNEAQ (reference sequence). The CDR3 has 13 residues. V shed 1 base and J shed 7 bases, with 10 bases lying between them. CDR3 sequence (DNA): TGTGCCAGCAGCTTAGTATCAGGGTCTGGCTACACCTTC. It codes for CASSLVSGSGYTF.

This chain joins TRBV6-5 and TRBJ2-1; 13 positions agree with TRBD2. Trimming at V came to 6 bases and at J to 9 bases, leaving 8 bases not matched to a gene. The CDR3 has 15 residues. CDR1 is MNHEY and CDR2 is SVGAGI in the germline V gene. The CDR3 bases are TGTGCCAGCAGCCGCGGACTAGCGGGAGTGGGTGAGCAGTTCTTC. It encodes CASSRGLAGVGEQFF.

This clone is a singleton in its sample. This chain links TRBV15 with TRBJ1-2; no clear D gene. The CDR3 sequence is 15 residues long. In germline, CDR1 is LNHNV, CDR2 YYDKDF (reference sequence). V shed 1 base and J shed 3 bases, with 12 bases lying between them. The CDR3 coding sequence is TGTGCCACCAGCAGAGTAGGCAGGACTTACTATGGCTACACCTTC. It specifies CATSRVGRTYYGYTF.

The chain uses TRBV19 and TRBJ2-7; possible D gene TRBD1, 6 bases. The CDR3 is 14 amino acids. Germline values: CDR1 LNHDA, CDR2 SQIVND (reference sequence). V was trimmed by 3 bases and J by 3 bases, leaving 12 bases between them. The CDR3 protein is CASSIRGEIYEQYF. The CDR3 DNA reads as TGTGCCAGTAGTATCAGGGGCGAAATCTACGAGCAGTACTTC.

V is TRBV19 and J is TRBJ1-2; 9 nucleotides line up with TRBD1. V shed 6 bases and J 8 bases; nucleotides not matched to a gene: 7. The CDR3 extends over 13 amino acids. Germline assignment: CDR1 LNHDA and CDR2 SQIVND (reference sequence). This CDR3 reads CASSQDRGKGYTF. The CDR3 DNA reads TGTGCCAGTAGCCAGGACAGGGGAAAAGGCTACACCTTC. The variable domain in full, completed from reference TRBV19 and TRBJ1-2, reads DGGITQSPKYLFRKEGQNVTLSCEQNLNHDAMYWYRQDPGQGLRLIYYSQIVNDFQKGDIAEGYSVSREKKESFPLTVTSAQKNPTAFYLCASSQDRGKGYTFGSGTRLTVV.

CDR3 bases: TGTGCCAGCCTCCTGGCAGTAGCGGTGGGGAATGAGCAGTTCTTC. Its protein is CASLLAVAVGNEQFF. The V gene is TRBV11-2, the J gene TRBJ2-1; the D gene is possibly TRBD2 (6 bases). This CDR3 has 15 amino acids. Trimming left V 8 bases short and J 7 bases short, with 21 bases between. The germline CDR1 and CDR2 sequences are SGHAT and FQNNGV.

The chain employs TRBV10-3 and TRBJ1-3; D might be TRBD1 (6 bases). The germline V gene has CDR1 ENHRY and CDR2 SYGVKD. The CDR3 is 15 amino acids. With 10 bases removed from V and 2 bases from J, the gap between germline ends came to 18 bases. CDR3 amino acids: CATSQGEGTGNTIYF. CDR3 nucleotide sequence: TGTGCCACGTCACAGGGCGAAGGTACTGGAAACACCATATATTTT.

This rearrangement joins TRBV19 to TRBJ2-7, with D maybe TRBD1 (5 bases). CDR1 and CDR2 (germline): LNHDA, SQIVND (reference sequence). The CDR3 length is 13 residues. Between the trimmed V and J ends, which lost 5 bases and 2 bases, there was a span of 10 bases. As DNA, the CDR3 is TGTGCCAGTAGTCGTCAGGGCGCCTACGAGCAGTACTTC. Encoded protein: CASSRQGAYEQYF.

The V gene is TRBV12-2, the J gene TRBJ2-1; TRBD2 is the table's D call, not checked against the DNA. TRBV12-2 is tagged as a pseudogene. CDR3 length: 19 amino acids. CDR3 sequence: CASRPERNQLAGPYNEQFF. In DNA, the CDR3 is TGTGCAAGTCGCCCAGAACGTAACCAACTAGCGGGGCCTTACAATGAGCAGTTCTTC.

The DNA for the CDR3 is TGTGCCAGCAGCCTTAGCGGGAGGAATGAGCAGTTCTTC. Protein: CASSLSGRNEQFF. The chain has TRBV13 and TRBJ2-1; 10 bases match TRBD2. The junction had 2 bases not matched to a gene; V was cut back by 5 bases and J by 7 bases. This CDR3 has 13 residues. Germline lookup yields CDR1 PRHDT and CDR2 FYEKMQ (reference sequence). The entire variable domain, with the rest obtained from reference TRBV13 and TRBJ2-1, is as follows: AAGVIQSPRHLIKEKRETATLKCYPIPRHDTVYWYQQGPGQDPQFLISFYEKMQSDKGSIPDRFSAQQFSDYHSELNMSSLELGDSALYFCASSLSGRNEQFFGPGTRLTVL.

This clone was counted between two and nine times. This chain links TRBV19 with TRBJ1-5; 9 positions match TRBD1. CDR3 length: 15 amino acids. With 7 bases clipped from V and 4 bases from J, the junction kept 8 bases outside the gene matches. Per the germline V gene, CDR1 is LNHDA and CDR2 is SQIVND (reference sequence). The CDR3 loop reads CASNLGTGTNQPQHF. As DNA, the CDR3 is TGTGCCAGTAATTTGGGGACAGGGACAAATCAGCCCCAGCATTTT.

The chain carries TRBV4-2 and TRBJ1-1, with D possibly matching TRBD1 (6 bases). Germline-derived CDR1 and CDR2 are LGHNA and YNFKEQ. The CDR3 consists of 16 residues. The V and J ends lost 0 bases and 1 base respectively, with 12 bases between them. The CDR3 sequence is CASSQESQGSNTEAFF. The CDR3 region has the DNA TGTGCCAGCAGCCAAGAATCGCAGGGGTCGAACACTGAAGCTTTCTTT.

The rearrangement joins TRBV7-9 to TRBJ1-1; TRBD1 matches at 7 bases. This CDR3 has 14 residues. Per the germline V gene, CDR1 is SEHNR and CDR2 is FQNEAQ (reference sequence). The V segment lost 6 bases and the J segment 3 bases; nucleotides outside the gene matches: 7. For the CDR3, the DNA is TGTGCCAGCAGGGACAGGCCGGGGCACACTGAAGCTTTCTTT. This translates into CASRDRPGHTEAFF.